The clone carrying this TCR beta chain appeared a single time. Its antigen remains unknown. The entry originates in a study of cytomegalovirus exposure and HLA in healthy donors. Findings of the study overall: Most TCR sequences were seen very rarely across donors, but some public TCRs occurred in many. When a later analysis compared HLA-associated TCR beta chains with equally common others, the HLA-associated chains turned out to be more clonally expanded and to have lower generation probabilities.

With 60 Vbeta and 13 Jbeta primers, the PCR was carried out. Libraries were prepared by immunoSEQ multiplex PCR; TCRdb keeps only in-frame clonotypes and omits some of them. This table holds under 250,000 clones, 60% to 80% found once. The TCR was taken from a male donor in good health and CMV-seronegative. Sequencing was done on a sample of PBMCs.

CDR3 region: CASSEAGNQPQHF. CDR3 DNA sequence: TGCGCCAGCAGTGAAGCCGGGAATCAGCCCCAGCATTTT. This rearrangement joins TRBV10-1 to TRBJ1-5, with D uncertain. CDR1 and CDR2 from the germline V gene are WNHNN and SYGVQD (reference sequence). Trimming removed 3 bases at V and 4 bases at J, with 7 bases between. This CDR3 spans 13 amino acids.